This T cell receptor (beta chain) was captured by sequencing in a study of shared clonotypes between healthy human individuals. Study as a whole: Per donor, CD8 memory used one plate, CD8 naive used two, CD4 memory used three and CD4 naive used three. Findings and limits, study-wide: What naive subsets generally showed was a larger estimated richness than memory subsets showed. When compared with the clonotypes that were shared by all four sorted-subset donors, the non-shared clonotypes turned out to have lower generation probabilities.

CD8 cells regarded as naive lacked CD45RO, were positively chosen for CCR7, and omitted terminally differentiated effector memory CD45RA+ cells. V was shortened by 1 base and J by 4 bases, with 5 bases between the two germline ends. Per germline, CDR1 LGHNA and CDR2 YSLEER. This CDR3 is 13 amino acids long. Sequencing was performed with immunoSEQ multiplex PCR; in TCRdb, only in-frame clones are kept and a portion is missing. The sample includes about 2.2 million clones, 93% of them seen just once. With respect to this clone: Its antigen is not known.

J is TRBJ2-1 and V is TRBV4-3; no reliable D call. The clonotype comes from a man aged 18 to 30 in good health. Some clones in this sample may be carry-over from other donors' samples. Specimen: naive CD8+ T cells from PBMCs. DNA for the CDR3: TGCGCCAGCAGCCAAGTACAGTACAATGAGCAGTTCTTC. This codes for CASSQVQYNEQFF.